This T cell receptor beta chain came from a study of control samples from healthy donors and cancer patients. Profiling relied on immunoSEQ multiplex PCR, and the TCRdb table lists in-frame clones only, not all of them. Here the sample spans around 94,000 clones, 92% being singletons. The CDR3 spans 14 residues. Germline CDR1 reads SGHDT; CDR2 reads YYEEEE. J was trimmed by 4 bases and V by 0 bases; bases with no gene match: 3. Material: blood. The receptor was isolated from a woman younger than 35 in good health. The rearrangement links TRBV5-6 to TRBJ1-2; 7 bases are a match to TRBD1. Here the CDR3 DNA reads TGTGCCAGCAGCTTGGTGGCAGGGGGCTATGGCTACACCTTC. It yields the protein CASSLVAGGYGYTF.